The 12 T cell receptor beta chains below all came from one sample that was sequenced in a study of shared clonotypes between healthy human individuals. Sequencing was performed with immunoSEQ multiplex PCR; in TCRdb, only in-frame clones are kept and a portion is missing. The sample yields 1.6 million or so clones, less than 99% seen once. Source material: naive CD4+ T cells sorted from blood. As to subset: CD45RA+ positively selected. The source is a man younger than 45 in good health.

The V gene is TRBV11-2, the J gene TRBJ1-2, with 9 bases lining up with TRBD1. Germline CDR1 is SGHAT and CDR2 is FQNNGV. The V segment lost 2 bases and the J segment 6 bases; nucleotides outside the gene matches: 4. CDR3 size: 14 residues. The CDR3 DNA sequence: TGTGCCAGCAGCTTAAACAGGGGGCGAAATGGCTACACCTTC. As protein: CASSLNRGRNGYTF.

This chain joins TRBV19 and TRBJ2-2, with D perhaps TRBD2 (6 bases). The CDR3 has 16 residues. Germline CDR1 LNHDA, CDR2 SQIVND (reference sequence). The ends were cut back, 8 bases at V and 0 bases at J, with 16 bases in the middle. The CDR3 sequence is CASYWRGSSNTGELFF. The CDR3, as DNA: TGTGCCAGTTACTGGCGGGGCAGCTCGAACACCGGGGAGCTGTTTTTT.

The chain employs TRBV19 and TRBJ1-5; D call uncertain. The CDR3 spans 12 residues. Germline CDR1 reads LNHDA; CDR2 reads SQIVND (reference sequence). V was pared by 5 bases and J by 1 base, with 3 bases between. CDR3 sequence (DNA): TGTGCCAGTAGTTACAGCAATCAGCCCCAGCATTTT. It yields the protein CASSYSNQPQHF.

This clone was seen just once. This chain joins TRBV5-4 and TRBJ2-2; 7 bases line up with TRBD2. Germline trimming cut 6 bases from V and 7 bases from J; bases unmatched to any gene: 9. This CDR3 is built from 14 residues. The germline V gene encodes CDR1 SGHNT and CDR2 YYREEE (reference sequence). This CDR3 reads CASTMGGPHGELFF. CDR3 DNA sequence: TGTGCCAGCACCATGGGAGGGCCGCACGGGGAGCTGTTTTTT.

The gene calls are TRBV7-9 and TRBJ2-7; 8 bases match TRBD2. The CDR3 runs to 16 residues. Germline values: CDR1 SEHNR, CDR2 FQNEAQ (reference sequence). V gave up 0 bases and J gave up 1 base; unmatched junction bases: 5. The CDR3 region is CASSLAASGRSYEQYF. The CDR3 nucleotides are TGTGCCAGCAGCTTAGCGGCTAGCGGGCGTTCCTACGAGCAGTACTTC.

The J gene is TRBJ2-4, the V gene TRBV2, with 8 bases identical to TRBD1. The CDR3 extends over 14 amino acids. CDR1 and CDR2 from the germline V gene are SNHLY and FYNNEI. The trim removed 6 bases at V and 4 bases at J, leaving 5 bases unmatched. The CDR3 DNA reads as TGTGCCAGCAGAGGGACAGGAGGTAAAAACATTCAGTACTTC. The encoded protein is CASRGTGGKNIQYF.

J is TRBJ2-7 and V is TRBV6-8, with D possibly TRBD1 on 5 matching bases. Trimming took 4 bases from V and 7 from J, leaving 8 bases between them. This CDR3 is built from 11 residues. Germline CDR1 reads MNHGY; CDR2 reads SAAAGT. CDR3: CASSSGQEQYF. CDR3 nucleotide sequence: TGTGCCAGCAGTTCAGGGCAAGAGCAGTACTTC.

The chain couples TRBV5-1 to TRBJ2-1; 10 positions match TRBD2. Germline V gene data show CDR1 as SGHRS and CDR2 as YFSETQ. V trimming: 0 bases; J trimming: 4 bases; junction bases outside the gene matches: 4. This CDR3 is built from 16 residues. This CDR3 reads CASSLDGTSEYNEQFF. The CDR3, as DNA: TGCGCCAGCAGCTTGGATGGGACTAGCGAGTACAATGAGCAGTTCTTC.

V is TRBV2 and J is TRBJ1-4; D gene uncertain. The length of the CDR3 is 13 residues. Between the trimmed V and J ends, which lost 3 bases and 5 bases, there was a span of 7 bases. Looked up from germline, CDR1 is SNHLY and CDR2 is FYNNEI. The CDR3 bases are TGTGCCAGCAGTGACGCGACGAATGAAAAACTGTTTTTT. Its protein is CASSDATNEKLFF.

A remark on this clone: This CDR3 is also generated by other DNA sequences in the sample. The chain links TRBV5-6 to TRBJ2-7; D gene uncertain. Germline V CDR1 and CDR2: SGHDT, YYEEEE. Trimming cost V 4 bases and J 2 bases, with 4 bases left between them. This CDR3 contains 11 residues. The CDR3 DNA follows: TGTGCCAGCAGCGCAACCTACGAGCAGTACTTC. It specifies CASSATYEQYF.

CDR3 residues: CASSHRDGGETQYF. CDR3 in DNA: TGCGCCAGCAGCCATCGCGACGGGGGGGAGACCCAGTACTTC. The gene calls are TRBV4-3 and TRBJ2-5; 7 bases align to TRBD2. Germline CDR1 LGHNA, CDR2 YSLEER. Losses at the gene ends were 3 bases for V and 5 bases for J; bases not matched to a gene: 6. This CDR3 has 14 residues.

The rearrangement links TRBV6-5 to TRBJ1-1, with unresolved D. Germline loops: CDR1 MNHEY, CDR2 SVGAGI. V lost 0 bases, J lost 4 bases, and 12 bases lay in between. The CDR3 runs to 15 residues. The CDR3 nucleotides read TGTGCCAGCAGTTACTCTGGAACAATGGGCACTGAAGCTTTCTTT. Translating it yields CASSYSGTMGTEAFF.